This T cell receptor beta chain was identified in a study of T cell responses to AZD1222 COVID-19 vaccine (dated by TCRdb to 2020 to 2023). For the wider study: AZD1222 recipients given second doses at about 4 weeks or at about 12 weeks were pooled, since spike-specific TCR depth and breadth were not found to differ between the two schedules. Trial participants were enrolled by age into 18-55, 56-69 and 70-plus year subgroups, with about 150, 28 and 57 TCR-sequenced participants respectively. TCR sequencing covered roughly 230 trial participants: 200 to 220 given two doses of AZD1222 and 26 given two doses of MenACWY control vaccine. On the study overall, not on this receptor specifically: Most participants were white British and females outnumbered males, and the authors suggested that clonal diversity may have been underestimated. In the small 56-69-year group, the increase in depth fell short of significance, most likely because of low power. Nearly half of unique spike-specific TCRs reportedly recognized epitopes outside regions mutated in the B.1.351 and B.1.1.7 variants. Only six AZD1222 recipients were SARS-CoV-2 seropositive at baseline, limiting conclusions about previously exposed vaccinees. Spike-specific TCR breadth and depth rose significantly after two AZD1222 doses compared with day 0 and with MenACWY recipients. Because no day 14 peak-response samples were available, the repertoires could be characterized only after the peak T cell response. The whole spike protein was spanned by vaccine-associated CD4 TCRs, and dominant responses were seen in regions 160-218 and 743-854.

The CDR3, from cysteine to phenylalanine, totals 16 residues. CDR3 DNA is the only sequence kept; it has 48 bases, read in frame from the first base. Via the germline V gene, CDR1 is SGHTA and CDR2 FQGNSA. Germline trimming: 2 bases from V, 12 bases from J; junction bases outside gene matches: 17. For this clone: The target of this receptor is not known. The record has no base qualities; no much larger clone is one base away.

What the time point label conveys for this sample: baseline before first vaccination. Vaccinee samples were obtained from the UK trials COV001 and COV002, which included a single-blind randomized controlled phase 2/3 trial of AZD1222 (ChAdOx1 nCoV-19) in healthy adults. Trial participant PBMC samples were collected at day 0 and day 28 after the second dose for TCRbeta chain sequencing. The CDR3 regions of human TCRbeta chains were analyzed by immunosequencing. In the original analysis: TCRs in the repertoires were compared against a reference library of SARS-CoV-2-specific TCRs that had been generated with the MIRA antigen-specificity platform. Breadth was defined as the fraction of unique TCRs that were SARS-CoV-2-associated, and depth was defined as the fraction of total T cells that were SARS-CoV-2-associated. Using the MIRA data, each spike-specific TCR was mapped to the spike region that the TCR reacts to and placed in a CD4 or CD8 class. Log10-transformed breadth and depth values were compared by one-way ANOVA with Sidak's multiple comparisons tests. TCRdb limited this immuneACCESS table to in-frame rearrangements with V and J called. A share of clones is missing; checked studies link under half to unresolved V genes, and the rest is unexplained. The D gene and trimming were derived from the DNA, and the V and J assignments and clone size from that table. The table for this sample lists about 130,000 clones; over 85% of them were counted only once. In total, the top ten clones hold about 1.9% of the sample.

Sample: peripheral blood, taken on day 0 of AZD1222 vaccination. The source is an adult in good health. This chain is built from TRBV7-2 and TRBJ1-2; the central 8 bases match TRBD1. In nucleotides, the sequence is TGTGCCAGCAGCTTACTGGCAGCGGCAACAGGGGGTGGGAACACCTTC. Translated, this is CASSLLAAATGGGNTF.